One and the same sample provided the 17 T cell receptor beta chains below, sequenced in a study of neurological immune-mediated disorders. TCRdb analysed the 5' RACE reads with MiXCR anew, one entry per CDR3 protein. The sample lists tens of thousands of distinct CDR3 sequences, more than 5% seen once, with 6.5% to 9.5% in the top ten. Time point indicated: longitudinal time-point 2. The source material was PBMCs. The receptors shown here come from a woman aged 55-69 years with multiple sclerosis.

This chain joins TRBV27 and TRBJ1-6; D unclear. The CDR3 runs to 14 residues. Germline V CDR1 and CDR2: MNHEY, SMNVEV (reference sequence). With 5 bases removed from V and 7 bases from J, the gap between germline ends came to 12 bases. The CDR3 bases are TGTGCCAGCAGTCCTCCCGGGCTCAATTCACCCCTCCACTTT. Its protein product is CASSPPGLNSPLHF.

Ten or more counts support this clonotype. V and J are TRBV4-1 and TRBJ1-2; maybe TRBD1 (6 bases). Trimming shortened V by 4 bases and J by 5 bases, and 11 bases separated the two germline ends. This CDR3 is 13 amino acids long. Germline values: CDR1 MGHRA, CDR2 YSYEKL. The CDR3 sequence: CASSRDTEYGYTF. DNA of the CDR3: TGCGCCAGCAGCCGGGACACAGAATATGGCTACACCTTC.

The chain is built from TRBV3-1 and TRBJ1-5; D is perhaps TRBD1 (5 bases). Germline V gene sequence: CDR1 LGHDT, CDR2 YNNKEL (reference sequence). This CDR3 has 16 residues. Trimming shortened V by 4 bases and J by 0 bases, and 13 bases separated the two germline ends. For the CDR3, the DNA is TGTGCCAGCAGCCCATCCAGGGTATATAGCAATCAGCCCCAGCATTTT. Translated: CASSPSRVYSNQPQHF. Combining the CDR3 with reference TRBV3-1 and TRBJ1-5 gives the whole variable domain DTAVSQTPKYLVTQMGNDKSIKCEQNLGHDTMYWYKQDSKKFLKIMFSYNNKELIINETVPNRFSPKSPDKAHLNLHINSLELGDSAVYFCASSPSRVYSNQPQHFGDGTRLSIL.

This clonotype showed up many times. The rearrangement links TRBV24-1 to TRBJ2-2; possibly TRBD1 or TRBD2 for D (5 bases each). The CDR3 length is 16 residues. V lost 6 bases and J 2 bases, leaving 15 bases between the germline ends. CDR1 and CDR2 (germline): KGHDR, SFDVKD. The CDR3: CATSRSGGQNTGELFF. The CDR3 bases are TGTGCCACCAGTCGGTCTGGGGGTCAAAACACCGGGGAGCTGTTTTTT.

In its sample, this clonotype was seen many times. This chain links TRBV10-3 with TRBJ1-5; D not certain. The germline V gene encodes CDR1 ENHRY and CDR2 SYGVKD. This CDR3 region has 12 residues. V shed 4 bases and J shed 4 bases, with 5 bases lying between them. CDR3 bases: TGTGCCATCAGTGCGGGGAATCAGCCCCAGCATTTT. Translation: CAISAGNQPQHF.

This clonotype was seen repeatedly, ten times or more. The chain combines TRBV21-1 with TRBJ1-5. TRBV21-1 is a pseudogene. The CDR3 consists of 16 residues. The CDR3 here is CASSKTVLWIWQPQHF. For the CDR3, the DNA is TGTGCCAGCAGCAAAACCGTTTTGTGGATTTGGCAGCCCCAGCATTTT.

The table lists this clonotype with many counts. The chain carries TRBV5-6 and TRBJ2-1; D remains unclear. Between the trimmed V and J ends, which lost 5 bases and 9 bases, there was a span of 9 bases. Germline CDR1 and CDR2: SGHDT and YYEEEE. The CDR3 loop spans 11 amino acids. The chain's CDR3 is CASRYSGEQFF. The CDR3 region has the DNA TGTGCCAGCAGGTACTCCGGTGAGCAGTTCTTC.

The chain joins TRBV4-2 to TRBJ1-1; D gene unclear. Per germline, CDR1 LGHNA and CDR2 YNFKEQ. The V gene lost 0 bases and the J gene lost 2 bases, with 7 bases spanning the gap. There are 14 residues in the CDR3. The CDR3 DNA is TGTGCCAGCAGCCAAGACTCAGGCAACACTGAAGCTTTCTTT. It is translated as CASSQDSGNTEAFF.

This clonotype was recorded at least ten times. This CDR3 is CSASSSLSGNTIYF. The CDR3 nucleotides read TGCAGTGCTTCCAGCAGCCTCTCTGGAAACACCATATATTTT. The chain joins TRBV20-1 to TRBJ1-3, with unresolved D. V was shortened by 5 bases and J by 0 bases, with 11 bases between the two germline ends. Germline-derived CDR1 and CDR2 are DFQATT and SNEGSKA (reference sequence). The CDR3 runs to 14 residues.

This clonotype was counted at least ten times. This chain links TRBV12-3 or TRBV12-4 with TRBJ2-3; the D gene is possibly TRBD2 (5 bases). The CDR3 spans 16 residues. V shed 3 bases and J shed 4 bases, with 17 bases lying between them. The CDR3 nucleotides are TGTGCCAGCAGTTTGGGTTGGCGGAGGCAGGCAGATACGCAGTATTTT. It codes for CASSLGWRRQADTQYF.

This clonotype was recorded many times. V usage is TRBV20-1 and J usage is TRBJ1-2; a weak D match, TRBD1 (5 bases). Germline V gene data show CDR1 as DFQATT and CDR2 as SNEGSKA (reference sequence). The CDR3 consists of 15 residues. V lost 8 bases and J 2 bases, leaving 21 bases between the germline ends. The CDR3 sequence: CSLRDSGRSNYGYTF. CDR3 bases: TGCAGTCTGCGCGACTCAGGGAGGTCGAACTATGGCTACACCTTC.

In its sample, this clonotype was seen many times. This chain connects TRBV9 to TRBJ1-3, with D possibly matching TRBD1 (5 bases). CDR1 and CDR2 (germline): SGDLS, YYNGEE. The CDR3 is 16 residues long. V gave up 3 bases and J gave up 0 bases, with 13 bases separating them. The CDR3, as DNA: TGTGCCAGCAGCGGTATGGGGGTGAGCTCTGGAAACACCATATATTTT. The encoded protein is CASSGMGVSSGNTIYF.

This clonotype was counted ten times or more. V gene TRBV5-1 combines with J gene TRBJ2-5, with D uncertain. Germline values: CDR1 SGHRS, CDR2 YFSETQ. There are 12 residues in the CDR3. The V and J ends lost 1 base and 7 bases respectively, with 8 bases between them. The CDR3 region has the DNA TGCGCCAGCAGCTTGAAGGAAGGGACCCAGTACTTC. Its protein is CASSLKEGTQYF.

This clonotype was seen ten or more times. The chain has TRBV20-1 and TRBJ2-3; TRBD2 matches at 9 bases. Germline V gene lookup returns CDR1 DFQATT and CDR2 SNEGSKA (reference sequence). This CDR3 region has 16 residues. Losses at the gene ends were 5 bases for V and 2 bases for J; bases not matched to a gene: 11. The CDR3 DNA sequence: TGCAGTGCTCCGGGACTAAGCGGGGGGCCCACAGATACGCAGTATTTT. Its protein is CSAPGLSGGPTDTQYF.

This clonotype was observed at least ten times. This chain links TRBV10-3 with TRBJ2-3, with D possibly being TRBD2 (5 bases). Germline CDR1 is ENHRY and CDR2 is SYGVKD. V lost 10 bases, J lost 2 bases, and 19 bases lay in between. CDR3 length: 15 amino acids. Written as DNA, the CDR3 is TGTGCCACCACCCGGCAGGACTCTAACACAGATACGCAGTATTTT. This encodes CATTRQDSNTDTQYF.

This clonotype came up many times. The chain is built from TRBV3-1 and TRBJ2-2; the D is unclear. V dropped 1 base and J dropped 5 bases, with 2 bases sitting between them. CDR1 is LGHDT and CDR2 is YNNKEL in the germline V gene (reference sequence). CDR3 length equals 12 residues. As DNA, the CDR3 is TGTGCCAGCAGCCAAGGGACCGGGGAGCTGTTTTTT. Its translation is CASSQGTGELFF. Complete variable domain (other parts from reference TRBV3-1 and TRBJ2-2): DTAVSQTPKYLVTQMGNDKSIKCEQNLGHDTMYWYKQDSKKFLKIMFSYNNKELIINETVPNRFSPKSPDKAHLNLHINSLELGDSAVYFCASSQGTGELFFGEGSRLTVL.

This clonotype appeared many times. The chain has TRBV7-2 and TRBJ2-2, with TRBD1 matching over 10 bases. Germline lookup yields CDR1 SGHTA and CDR2 FQGNSA. The V and J ends lost 4 bases and 1 base, in that order; junction bases with no gene match: 6. The CDR3 spans 17 residues. CDR3 in DNA: TGTGCCAGCAGCTACCAGACAGGGGGCTTGAACACCGGGGAGCTGTTTTTT. It is translated as CASSYQTGGLNTGELFF.